Listed here are 19 T cell receptor beta chains from one sample, sequenced in a study of blood T cell repertoires in COVID-19. Some clones are missing from TCRdb's copy, which holds only in-frame ones; the method was immunoSEQ multiplex PCR. The sample shows about 150,000 clones, roughly 91% of them seen only once. Sequencing was carried out using peripheral blood. The receptors were gathered from a man aged 50-59 years who had recovered from COVID-19.

This chain joins TRBV7-2 and TRBJ2-7; 7 bases are shared with TRBD1. The ends lost 5 bases at V and 2 bases at J; junction bases unmatched: 6. Germline CDR1 is SGHTA and CDR2 is FQGNSA. CDR3 size: 14 residues. This CDR3 is CASSHGTVTYEQYF. In DNA, the CDR3 is TGTGCCAGCAGCCACGGGACAGTTACCTACGAGCAGTACTTC.

The J gene is TRBJ2-6, the V gene TRBV7-2; no clear D. With 5 bases removed from V and 2 bases from J, the gap between germline ends came to 13 bases. Germline V lookup: CDR1 SGHTA, CDR2 FQGNSA. The CDR3 spans 16 residues. The CDR3 region is CASSVQQIAGANVLTF. For the CDR3, the DNA is TGTGCCAGCAGCGTACAACAAATCGCTGGGGCCAACGTCCTGACTTTC.

The chain joins TRBV7-9 to TRBJ2-2; 9 bases are a match to TRBD2. The germline CDR1 and CDR2 sequences are SEHNR and FQNEAQ (reference sequence). This CDR3 has 18 amino acids. The ends lost 1 base at V and 0 bases at J; junction bases unmatched: 6. The CDR3 loop is CASSLELAGDANTGELFF. In DNA, the CDR3 is TGTGCCAGCAGCTTAGAGTTAGCGGGAGACGCGAACACCGGGGAGCTGTTTTTT.

V and J are TRBV5-1 and TRBJ2-5; 9 bases align to TRBD2. The CDR3 loop spans 15 amino acids. From germline, CDR1 is SGHRS and CDR2 YFSETQ. The V gene end was trimmed by 1 base and the J gene end by 3 bases; junction bases not matched to a gene: 4. CDR3 in DNA: TGCGCCAGCAGCTTGATGCGGGAGGGGAAAGAGACCCAGTACTTC. It is translated as CASSLMREGKETQYF.

The chain recombines TRBV5-1 with TRBJ2-5, with 7 bases matching TRBD2. Germline loops: CDR1 SGHRS, CDR2 YFSETQ. Trimming removed 0 bases from V and 7 bases from J; junction bases left unmatched: 0. This CDR3 is 12 amino acids long. The CDR3: CASSLAGGTQYF. The CDR3 DNA reads as TGCGCCAGCAGCTTGGCGGGGGGGACCCAGTACTTC.

J is TRBJ1-5 and V is TRBV12-3 or TRBV12-4; D gene uncertain. Trimming removed 5 bases from V and 5 bases from J, with 10 bases in between. The CDR3 has 13 amino acids. The CDR3 protein is CASSRIGDQPQHF. The CDR3 DNA sequence: TGTGCCAGCAGTCGAATAGGAGATCAGCCCCAGCATTTT.

For the CDR3, the DNA is TGCGCCAGCAGCCAAGAGGGGGGGGCAGATCAGCCCCAGCATTTT. It yields the protein CASSQEGGADQPQHF. The chain carries TRBV4-3 and TRBJ1-5; D might be TRBD1 (6 bases). Between the trimmed V and J ends, which lost 0 bases and 5 bases, there was a span of 11 bases. This CDR3 comprises 15 residues. Germline CDR1 and CDR2: LGHNA and YSLEER.

This rearrangement joins TRBV27 to TRBJ2-1; maybe TRBD1 (6 bases). Germline CDR1 and CDR2: MNHEY and SMNVEV (reference sequence). V was trimmed by 8 bases and J by 0 bases, leaving 17 bases between them. The CDR3 extends over 16 amino acids. In DNA, the CDR3 is TGTGCCAGCGCCCCTCAGGGGACGACCTCCTACAATGAGCAGTTCTTC. Its protein is CASAPQGTTSYNEQFF.

J is TRBJ2-3 and V is TRBV20-1; maybe TRBD2 (6 bases). Germline CDR1 DFQATT, CDR2 SNEGSKA (reference sequence). V lost 3 bases and J 3 bases, leaving 10 bases between the germline ends. The CDR3 spans 13 residues. The chain's CDR3 is CSASGSGTDTQYF. The CDR3 DNA sequence: TGCAGTGCTAGTGGTAGCGGTACAGATACGCAGTATTTT.

This chain uses TRBV6-2 or TRBV6-3 with TRBJ1-1; possibly TRBD1 for D (6 bases). There are 15 residues in the CDR3. The germline gives CDR1 MNHEY, CDR2 SVGEGT. Trimming left V 5 bases short and J 3 bases short, with 16 bases between. Here the CDR3 DNA reads TGTGCCAGCAGTCGACCTAGTGGGGGCCACACTGAAGCTTTCTTT. Protein: CASSRPSGGHTEAFF.

The chain carries TRBV7-2 and TRBJ1-1; 9 positions agree with TRBD1. The length of the CDR3 is 15 residues. Germline assignment: CDR1 SGHTA and CDR2 FQGNSA. V lost 5 bases to trimming and J lost 4 bases; unmatched junction nucleotides: 8. The CDR3 spells CASSPTGQGITEAFF. The DNA of the CDR3 is TGTGCCAGCAGCCCGACCGGACAGGGGATCACTGAAGCTTTCTTT.

The CDR3 DNA follows: TGTGCCAGCAGCTCCAGTAGCGGGTCATCCTACGAGCAGTACTTC. It specifies CASSSSSGSSYEQYF. The V call is TRBV3-1 (or the pseudogene TRBV3-2), the J call TRBJ2-7; 7 nucleotides match TRBD2. This CDR3 contains 15 residues. The germline V gene has CDR1 LGHDT and CDR2 YNNKEL (reference sequence). V lost 5 bases and J lost 1; bases outside the gene matches: 8.

The V call is TRBV2, the J call TRBJ2-2; tentatively, D is TRBD1 (6 bases). The V gene lost 4 bases and the J gene lost 3 bases, with 9 bases spanning the gap. Germline loops: CDR1 SNHLY, CDR2 FYNNEI. The CDR3 has 14 residues. The CDR3 DNA sequence: TGTGCCAGCAGTGTACAGGGACACACCGGGGAGCTGTTTTTT. Its protein is CASSVQGHTGELFF. The variable domain in full, with the rest retrieved from reference TRBV2 and TRBJ2-2, is EPEVTQTPSHQVTQMGQEVILRCVPISNHLYFYWYRQILGQKVEFLVSFYNNEISEKSEIFDDQFSVERPDGSNFTLKIRSTKLEDSAMYFCASSVQGHTGELFFGEGSRLTVL.

The chain is built from TRBV6-2 or TRBV6-3 and TRBJ1-2, with 7 bases aligning to TRBD1. This CDR3 region has 15 residues. Trimming at V came to 6 bases and at J to 2 bases, leaving 9 bases not matched to a gene. Germline-derived CDR1 and CDR2 are MNHEY and SVGEGT. The CDR3 DNA reads as TGTGCCAGCAGCCCGAGACAGGGCGTCAACTATGGCTACACCTTC. This translates into CASSPRQGVNYGYTF.

The chain couples TRBV6-1 to TRBJ2-7; weak D call: TRBD2 (5 bases). The CDR3 is 17 residues long. Trimming left V 0 bases short and J 7 bases short, with 22 bases between. The germline CDR1 and CDR2 sequences are MNHNS and SASEGT. This CDR3 reads CASSEASLLGGLREQYF. The CDR3 DNA sequence: TGTGCCAGCAGTGAAGCCTCCTTACTAGGCGGGCTGAGGGAGCAGTACTTC.

The rearrangement links TRBV6-2 or TRBV6-3 to TRBJ2-7, with D possibly being TRBD2 (7 bases). V lost 5 bases and J lost 3, with 14 bases in between. The CDR3 has 14 residues. The germline CDR1 and CDR2 sequences are MNHEY and SVGEGT. CDR3 sequence reads: CASSPWGGRYEQYF. The CDR3 coding sequence is TGTGCCAGCAGTCCCTGGGGGGGGCGCTACGAGCAGTACTTC.

V is TRBV5-1 and J is TRBJ1-5, with 10 bases that match TRBD1. J was trimmed by 2 bases and V by 0 bases; bases with no gene match: 2. The V gene's germline CDR1 is SGHRS and CDR2 YFSETQ. The CDR3 length is 16 residues. The CDR3 here is CASSLDGTGGNQPQHF. CDR3 DNA sequence: TGCGCCAGCAGCTTGGATGGGACAGGGGGCAATCAGCCCCAGCATTTT.

The chain combines TRBV5-1 with TRBJ1-2, with a tentative D call TRBD1 (6 bases). Between the trimmed V and J ends, which lost 0 bases and 0 bases, there was a span of 9 bases. Germline V lookup: CDR1 SGHRS, CDR2 YFSETQ. This CDR3 has 15 residues. CDR3 bases: TGCGCCAGCAGCTTGGCGGGGACACCTAACTATGGCTACACCTTC. Translated: CASSLAGTPNYGYTF.

V gene TRBV27 combines with J gene TRBJ1-5; TRBD1 agrees at 7 bases. V trimming: 2 bases; J trimming: 2 bases; junction bases outside the gene matches: 6. Germline V gene lookup returns CDR1 MNHEY and CDR2 SMNVEV (reference sequence). There are 16 residues in the CDR3. The DNA of the CDR3 is TGTGCCAGCAGTTTAAGCCCCGGACAGGGCAATCAGCCCCAGCATTTT. Its protein is CASSLSPGQGNQPQHF.